This T cell receptor beta chain originates from a study of T-cell memory formation after mild COVID-19. The overall study: Largely donor-specific TCR clusters were found.

As to this clonotype: Its antigen remains unknown.

Each CDR3 protein is one row after TCRdb ran MiXCR on the 5' RACE reads. The sample has hundreds of thousands of distinct CDR3 sequences, over 15% seen once; the top ten hold 2.1%. Study-wide points: Detection of some responders pre-infection suggested pre-existing cross-reactive memory T cells participated. Mostly located in CM and EM were contracting CD4+ clones, with contracting CD8+ clones located in EMRA.

This CDR3 comprises 13 residues. Germline CDR1 is SGHTA and CDR2 is FQGNSA. The germline V and J ends were trimmed by 6 bases and 1 base, with 10 bases remaining between them. The origin of this receptor is an adult woman who had mild COVID-19 (a few samples of this study predate the infection). Cell type and time point are not known. The chain combines TRBV7-2 with TRBJ2-7; D gene unclear. The specimen sequenced was PBMCs or a T cell subset sorted from them (not recorded which). The CDR3 protein is CASSFGFSYEQYF. The CDR3 nucleotides are TGTGCCAGCAGTTTTGGATTTTCCTACGAGCAGTACTTC.